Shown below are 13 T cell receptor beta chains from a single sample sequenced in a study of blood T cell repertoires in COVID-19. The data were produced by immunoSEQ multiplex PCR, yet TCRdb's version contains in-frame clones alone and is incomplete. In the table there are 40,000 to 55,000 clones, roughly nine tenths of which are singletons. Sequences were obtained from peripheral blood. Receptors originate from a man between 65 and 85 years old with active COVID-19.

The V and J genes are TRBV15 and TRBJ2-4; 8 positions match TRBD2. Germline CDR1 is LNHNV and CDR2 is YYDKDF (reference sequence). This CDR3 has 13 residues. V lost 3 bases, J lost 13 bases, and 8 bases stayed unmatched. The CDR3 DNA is TGTGCCACCAGCAGTGAAACAGCGGGGGCACAGTACTTC. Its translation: CATSSETAGAQYF. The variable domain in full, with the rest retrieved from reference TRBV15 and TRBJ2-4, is DAMVIQNPRYQVTQFGKPVTLSCSQTLNHNVMYWYQQKSSQAPKLLFHYYDKDFNNEADTPDNFQSRRPNTSFCFLDIRSPGLGDTAMYLCATSSETAGAQYFGAGTRLSVL.

The CDR3 region is CASGLVGPVLVGGQGQETQYF. The CDR3 coding sequence is TGTGCTAGTGGTTTGGTAGGGCCGGTGTTAGTAGGGGGACAGGGCCAAGAGACCCAGTACTTC. This chain uses TRBV12-5 with TRBJ2-5; 9 positions match TRBD1. The germline V gene encodes CDR1 LGHNT and CDR2 FRNRAP. CDR3 size: 21 residues. The V segment lost 0 bases and the J segment 1 base; nucleotides outside the gene matches: 18.

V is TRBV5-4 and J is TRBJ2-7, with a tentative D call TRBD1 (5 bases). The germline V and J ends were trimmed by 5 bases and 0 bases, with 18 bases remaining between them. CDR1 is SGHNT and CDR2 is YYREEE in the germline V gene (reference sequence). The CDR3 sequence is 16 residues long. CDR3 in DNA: TGTGCCAGCAGTCCAAGCTCAGGGTTCAGCTCCTACGAGCAGTACTTC. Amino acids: CASSPSSGFSSYEQYF.

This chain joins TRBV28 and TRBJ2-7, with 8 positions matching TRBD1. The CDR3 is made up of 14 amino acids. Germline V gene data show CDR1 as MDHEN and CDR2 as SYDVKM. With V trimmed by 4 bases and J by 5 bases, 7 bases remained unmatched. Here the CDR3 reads CASSSIQGANEQYF. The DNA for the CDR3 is TGTGCCAGCAGTTCGATTCAGGGGGCTAACGAGCAGTACTTC.

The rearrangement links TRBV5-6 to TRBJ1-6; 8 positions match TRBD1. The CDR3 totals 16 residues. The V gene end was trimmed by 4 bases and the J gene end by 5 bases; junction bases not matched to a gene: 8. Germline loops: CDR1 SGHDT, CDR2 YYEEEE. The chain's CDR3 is CASSPRTGSNNSPLHF. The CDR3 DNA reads TGTGCCAGCAGCCCCCGGACAGGGAGCAATAATTCACCCCTCCACTTT.

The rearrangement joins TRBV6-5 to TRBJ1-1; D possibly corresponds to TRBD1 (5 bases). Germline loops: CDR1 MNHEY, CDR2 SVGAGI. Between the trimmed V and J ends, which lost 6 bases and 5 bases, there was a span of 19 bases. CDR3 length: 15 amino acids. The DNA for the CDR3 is TGTGCCAGCAGCGCCAGGGAAGGGGTTGGGACTGAAGCTTTCTTT. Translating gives CASSAREGVGTEAFF.

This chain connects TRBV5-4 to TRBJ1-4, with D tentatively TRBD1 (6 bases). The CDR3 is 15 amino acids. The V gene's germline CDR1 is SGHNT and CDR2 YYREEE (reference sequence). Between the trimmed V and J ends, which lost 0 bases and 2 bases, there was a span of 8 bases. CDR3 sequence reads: CASSLGGQTNEKLFF. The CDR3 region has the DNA TGTGCCAGCAGCTTGGGTGGACAGACTAATGAAAAACTGTTTTTT.

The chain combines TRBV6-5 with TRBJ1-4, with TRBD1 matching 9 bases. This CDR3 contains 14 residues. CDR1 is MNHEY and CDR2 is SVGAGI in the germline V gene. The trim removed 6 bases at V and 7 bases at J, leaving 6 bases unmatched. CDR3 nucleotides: TGTGCCAGCAGGCCGGGACAGGGACGTGAAAAACTGTTTTTT. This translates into CASRPGQGREKLFF.

The CDR3 DNA reads as TGCGCCAGCAGCCAAGAAAGAGGGGACAGGCGTTACGAGCAGTACTTC. Amino acids: CASSQERGDRRYEQYF. The J gene is TRBJ2-7, the V gene TRBV4-1, with 8 bases that match TRBD1. Unmatched junction bases numbered 8, after V lost 0 bases and J lost 4 bases. This CDR3 spans 16 amino acids. Germline V CDR1 and CDR2: MGHRA, YSYEKL.

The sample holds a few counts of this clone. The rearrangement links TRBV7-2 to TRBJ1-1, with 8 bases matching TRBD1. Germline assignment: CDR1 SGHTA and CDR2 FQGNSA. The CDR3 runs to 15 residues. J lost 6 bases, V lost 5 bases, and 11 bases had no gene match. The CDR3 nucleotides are TGTGCCAGCAGCCCCCGAGGGCCGACAGGGGCTGAAGCTTTCTTT. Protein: CASSPRGPTGAEAFF. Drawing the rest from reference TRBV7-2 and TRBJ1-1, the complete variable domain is GAGVSQSPSNKVTEKGKDVELRCDPISGHTALYWYRQSLGQGLEFLIYFQGNSAPDKSGLPSDRFSAERTGGSVSTLTIQRTQQEDSAVYLCASSPRGPTGAEAFFGQGTRLTVV.

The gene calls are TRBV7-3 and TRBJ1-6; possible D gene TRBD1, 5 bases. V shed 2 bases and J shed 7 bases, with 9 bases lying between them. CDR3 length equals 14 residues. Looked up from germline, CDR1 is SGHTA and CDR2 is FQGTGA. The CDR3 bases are TGTGCCAGCAGCTTAGACAGAAAAAATTCACCCCTCCACTTT. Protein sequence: CASSLDRKNSPLHF.

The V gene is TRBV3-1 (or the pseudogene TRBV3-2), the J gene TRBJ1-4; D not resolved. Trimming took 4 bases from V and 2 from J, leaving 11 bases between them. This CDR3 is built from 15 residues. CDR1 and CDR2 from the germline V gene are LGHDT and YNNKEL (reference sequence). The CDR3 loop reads CASSPRTKTNEKLFF. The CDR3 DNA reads TGTGCCAGCAGCCCCAGGACTAAGACTAATGAAAAACTGTTTTTT.

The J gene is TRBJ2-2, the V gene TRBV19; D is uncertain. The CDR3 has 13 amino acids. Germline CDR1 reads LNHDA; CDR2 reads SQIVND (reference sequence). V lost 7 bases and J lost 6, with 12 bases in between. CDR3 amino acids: CASTPAGAGELFF. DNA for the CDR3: TGTGCCAGTACCCCCGCTGGAGCCGGGGAGCTGTTTTTT.